This T cell receptor beta chain was documented in a study of shared clonotypes between healthy human individuals. Study-level information: Three plates were used per donor for CD4 naive, three for CD4 memory, two for CD8 naive and one for CD8 memory.

CDR3 size: 16 residues. Between the trimmed V and J ends, which lost 0 bases and 4 bases, there was a span of 13 bases. Germline CDR1 reads LGHNA; CDR2 reads YSLEER. Method: immunoSEQ multiplex PCR; TCRdb's copy keeps in-frame clones and lacks some. The sample holds about 750,000 clones, about 92% seen once. The naive CD8 subset, CD45RO-negative cells positively selected for CCR7, excluded terminally differentiated effector memory CD45RA+ cells. Caucasian adults residing in Nashville, Tennessee made up all the donors. This TCR was sampled from a man under 40 in good health. Sequences were obtained from naive CD8+ T cells sorted from blood. The V gene is TRBV4-3, the J gene TRBJ2-1; tentatively, D is TRBD1 (6 bases). CDR3 DNA sequence: TGCGCCAGCAGCCAAGATGAGGGGGAGATGTACAATGAGCAGTTCTTC. It codes for CASSQDEGEMYNEQFF.